The 21 T cell receptor beta chains below were found in one sample sequenced in a study of long-term antiretroviral therapy in people with HIV (dated by TCRdb to about 2022). The immunoSEQ hsTCRB v3.0 assay was used at survey level resolution for TRB variable region sequencing. TCRdb holds this immuneACCESS table with in-frame rearrangements only. Some clones are missing; in checked studies, unresolved V genes explain under half, and the rest has no known cause. Recorded for this sample are 20,000 to 25,000 clones; around 87% of them occurred a single time. Of the sample, around 3.3% is held by the ten largest clones. Sequencing used unsorted PBMCs, obtained approximately 2.5 years after starting antiretroviral therapy. These receptors all come from a woman aged 50 to 60 with HIV.

The table lists this clone with a few counts. The rearrangement joins TRBV2 to TRBJ1-2; a weak D match, TRBD1 (5 bases). From germline, CDR1 is SNHLY and CDR2 FYNNEI. The CDR3 runs to 14 residues. V was trimmed by 10 bases and J by 0 bases, leaving 15 bases between them. CDR3 DNA: TGTGCCACCCAGGGTACAGGCACTAACTATGGCTACACCTTC. Its translation is CATQGTGTNYGYTF.

The chain uses TRBV28 and TRBJ2-4; maybe TRBD1 (6 bases). Germline V gene lookup returns CDR1 MDHEN and CDR2 SYDVKM. The length of the CDR3 is 14 residues. Trimming stripped 6 bases from V and 8 bases from J, with 17 bases between. CDR3 region: CASSRYREGDIQYF. CDR3 sequence (DNA): TGTGCCAGCAGCCGCTACAGGGAAGGAGACATTCAGTACTTC.

The rearrangement uses TRBV27 and TRBJ1-2; TRBD1 might be the D (6 bases). Per the germline V gene, CDR1 is MNHEY and CDR2 is SMNVEV (reference sequence). CDR3 length equals 16 residues. V lost 0 bases and J lost 0, with 11 bases in between. The CDR3 DNA reads TGTGCCAGCAGTTTATCGAAACAGGGTTCTAACTATGGCTACACCTTC. This sequence encodes CASSLSKQGSNYGYTF.

Comment on this clone: The sample carries other DNA sequences with the same CDR3. The V call is TRBV28, the J call TRBJ1-2; D is ambiguous. This CDR3 comprises 13 residues. V shed 3 bases and J shed 2 bases, with 7 bases lying between them. From germline, CDR1 is MDHEN and CDR2 SYDVKM. CDR3 protein: CASSFGGNYGYTF. CDR3 sequence (DNA): TGTGCCAGCAGTTTTGGAGGGAACTATGGCTACACCTTC.

V is TRBV18 and J is TRBJ1-4, with no clear D. Per germline, CDR1 KGHSH and CDR2 LQKENI. CDR3 length equals 14 residues. Trimming removed 2 bases from V and 8 bases from J, with 12 bases in between. Here the CDR3 DNA reads TGTGCCAGCTCACCAGGGGTGACTTCAGAAAAACTGTTTTTT. It specifies CASSPGVTSEKLFF.

The rearrangement joins TRBV7-9 to TRBJ1-1; 12 nucleotides match TRBD1. V lost 1 base and J lost 3; bases outside the gene matches: 6. Germline V gene lookup returns CDR1 SEHNR and CDR2 FQNEAQ (reference sequence). The CDR3 sequence is 17 residues long. The CDR3, as DNA: TGTGCCAGCAGCTTAGGGGGACAGGGGGCAATGGACACTGAAGCTTTCTTT. It is translated as CASSLGGQGAMDTEAFF.

V gene TRBV28 combines with J gene TRBJ1-2, with D unclear. Between the trimmed V and J ends, which lost 3 bases and 5 bases, there was a span of 10 bases. The CDR3 runs 13 residues. From germline, CDR1 is MDHEN and CDR2 SYDVKM. CDR3 region: CASSFGRIYGYTF. The CDR3, as DNA: TGTGCCAGCAGTTTCGGGCGAATTTATGGCTACACCTTC.

The V call is TRBV7-3, the J call TRBJ2-3, with D maybe TRBD2 (7 bases). This CDR3 region has 15 residues. The germline V gene encodes CDR1 SGHTA and CDR2 FQGTGA. V lost 4 bases and J 5 bases, leaving 16 bases between the germline ends. The CDR3 region has the DNA TGTGCCAGCAGCTCCTTTGGGGGGGCCGGAGATACGCAGTATTTT. Its protein is CASSSFGGAGDTQYF.

V usage is TRBV27 and J usage is TRBJ2-7; no clear D. The V end lost 1 base, the J end lost 2 bases, and 15 bases lay between the germline ends. The CDR3 is made up of 16 amino acids. CDR1 is MNHEY and CDR2 is SMNVEV in the germline V gene (reference sequence). In DNA form, the CDR3 reads TGTGCCAGCAGTTTATTCGGCAGAGCTTTACCCTACGAGCAGTACTTC. Translation gives CASSLFGRALPYEQYF.

This clone was seen only once. This chain links TRBV7-9 with TRBJ2-1; TRBD2 aligns across 14 bases. Trimming took 10 bases from V and 7 from J; bases not matched to a gene: 6. The CDR3 runs 14 residues. Germline CDR1 reads SEHNR; CDR2 reads FQNEAQ (reference sequence). The CDR3 DNA reads TGTGCCACCCAGGGACTAGCGGGAGTTAATGAGCAGTTCTTC. Translation gives CATQGLAGVNEQFF.

The V gene is TRBV5-1, the J gene TRBJ1-2; D is unresolved. Germline assignment: CDR1 SGHRS and CDR2 YFSETQ. V was cut by 0 bases and J by 8 bases, with 11 bases left in between. The CDR3 is made up of 13 amino acids. Written as DNA, the CDR3 is TGCGCCAGCAGCTTGGCCGAAGTGGACGGCTACACCTTC. It is translated as CASSLAEVDGYTF.

CDR3 DNA sequence: TGTGCCAGCAGCCTCCAGGAGGCGAGCTCCTACGAGCAGTACTTC. Translation: CASSLQEASSYEQYF. The chain combines TRBV6-5 with TRBJ2-7; D perhaps matches TRBD2 (5 bases). The CDR3 loop spans 15 amino acids. Trimming took off 6 bases at V and 0 bases at J, with 15 bases between the two ends. The germline CDR1 and CDR2 sequences are MNHEY and SVGAGI.

V gene TRBV28 combines with J gene TRBJ2-7; D is possibly TRBD2 (6 bases). CDR1 MDHEN and CDR2 SYDVKM come from the germline V gene. V lost 3 bases, J lost 6 bases, and 15 bases lay in between. This CDR3 region has 14 residues. CDR3: CASSFLQPGGEQYF. CDR3 nucleotide sequence: TGTGCCAGCAGTTTTTTACAGCCCGGGGGCGAGCAGTACTTC.

The DNA for the CDR3 is TGTGCCAGCTCACCTGTGGGGGCGTACGAGCAGTACTTC. It translates to CASSPVGAYEQYF. The chain uses TRBV18 and TRBJ2-7, with D perhaps matching TRBD1 (6 bases). Looked up from germline, CDR1 is KGHSH and CDR2 is LQKENI. The CDR3 spans 13 residues. With 3 bases removed from V and 4 bases from J, the gap between germline ends came to 10 bases.

The chain carries TRBV29-1 and TRBJ2-7; 7 bases map to TRBD1. V trimming: 4 bases; J trimming: 5 bases; junction bases outside the gene matches: 2. From germline, CDR1 is SQVTM and CDR2 ANQGSEA. The length of the CDR3 is 11 residues. The CDR3 region has the DNA TGCAGCGTTGGACAGGGAAACGAGCAGTACTTC. It is translated as CSVGQGNEQYF.

The rearrangement joins TRBV9 to TRBJ1-5; 7 bases line up with TRBD1. Germline V gives CDR1 SGDLS, CDR2 YYNGEE. V shed 1 base, J shed 11 bases, and the junction held 18 bases outside the gene matches. The CDR3 is 17 amino acids. CDR3 region: CASSVLVGQHQGGSQHF. The CDR3 DNA follows: TGTGCCAGCAGCGTACTGGTGGGACAGCACCAGGGAGGGTCCCAGCATTTT. The full variable domain, its missing parts supplied by reference TRBV9 and TRBJ1-5, is DSGVTQTPKHLITATGQRVTLRCSPRSGDLSVYWYQQSLDQGLQFLIQYYNGEERAKGNILERFSAQQFPDLHSELNLSSLELGDSALYFCASSVLVGQHQGGSQHFGDGTRLSIL.

V gene TRBV11-2 combines with J gene TRBJ2-3; D is unclear. The CDR3 runs to 12 residues. Trimming cost V 5 bases and J 6 bases, with 9 bases left between them. Germline lookup yields CDR1 SGHAT and CDR2 FQNNGV. The chain's CDR3 is CASSHNGDTQYF. Written as DNA, the CDR3 is TGTGCCAGCAGCCACAACGGGGATACGCAGTATTTT.

This clone was seen a handful of times. This sequence joins TRBV27 and TRBJ2-1; 11 nucleotides align to TRBD2. V lost 0 bases and J lost 4; bases outside the gene matches: 2. The V gene's germline CDR1 is MNHEY and CDR2 SMNVEV (reference sequence). CDR3 length equals 16 residues. CDR3 residues: CASSLSRTSGYNEQFF. CDR3 coding DNA: TGTGCCAGCAGTTTATCTCGGACTAGCGGGTACAATGAGCAGTTCTTC.

The chain couples TRBV27 to TRBJ2-1, with D possibly being TRBD1 (5 bases). CDR1 is MNHEY and CDR2 is SMNVEV in the germline V gene (reference sequence). V lost 4 bases to trimming and J lost 12 bases, with 13 bases between them. The CDR3 is made up of 12 amino acids. The CDR3 protein is CASSYPGAGQFF. In nucleotides, the CDR3 is TGTGCCAGCAGTTACCCTGGGGCAGGGCAGTTCTTC.

The chain links TRBV13 to TRBJ2-5; tentative D call: TRBD1 (6 bases). With the DNA end fitting TRBJ2-7 better, the J assignment may be wrong. Germline V gene lookup returns CDR1 PRHDT and CDR2 FYEKMQ (reference sequence). CDR3 length equals 15 residues. This CDR3 is CASSPVGAEVDEQYF. The CDR3 nucleotides read TGTGCCAGCAGCCCTGTGGGGGCCGAAGTGGACGAGCAGTACTTC.

This clone was counted a single time. V gene TRBV7-6 combines with J gene TRBJ2-3; D is undetermined. Germline CDR1 and CDR2: SGHVS and FNYEAQ. The CDR3 totals 13 residues. V was trimmed by 3 bases and J by 4 bases, leaving 8 bases between them. The CDR3 DNA reads TGTGCCAGCAGCTTTCAAGAGGCAGATACGCAGTATTTT. Amino acids: CASSFQEADTQYF.